Included here is one TCR beta chain sequence, with context. Its antigen is not known. Repertoires were generated with immunoSEQ multiplex PCR, while TCRdb's copy carries only in-frame clones and drops some. The sample holds fewer than 35,000 clones; about nine tenths are singletons and the top ten take over 1%. The V gene end was trimmed by 2 bases and the J gene end by 7 bases; junction bases not matched to a gene: 4. Germline lookup yields CDR1 MDHEN and CDR2 SYDVKM. There are 15 residues in the CDR3. The record originates from a study of PD-1 blockade in classical Hodgkin lymphoma. Study outcomes and limitations: In newly diagnosed patients, baseline TCR diversity was reportedly below that of healthy donors. With respect to the repertoire differences, their causes, possibly disease activity or prior therapy, remain undefined.

Time point of the sample: newly diagnosed, previously untreated cHL patient sample. Researchers report purifying CD4+ T cells from thawed PBMCs by magnetic negative selection. PBMCs from patients with newly diagnosed, untreated classical Hodgkin lymphoma served as a comparison group for the relapsed/refractory trial patients. This rearrangement joins TRBV28 to TRBJ1-4, with 10 bases lining up with TRBD1. This TCR was sampled from a human donor with classical Hodgkin lymphoma. The source material was CD4+ T cells from blood. CDR3 sequence: CASSLGGQGSEKLFF. CDR3 sequence (DNA): TGTGCCAGCAGTTTAGGGGGACAGGGGAGTGAAAAACTGTTTTTT.